The 15 T cell receptor beta chains reported below all come from one sample, sequenced in a study of blood T cell repertoires in COVID-19. Generated by immunoSEQ multiplex PCR, the TCRdb table keeps only in-frame clones and is missing some. The table lists about 76,000 clones, approximately 88% of them singletons. The sequenced sample consisted of peripheral blood. The receptors were sampled from a man aged 50 or older with active COVID-19.

The rearrangement joins TRBV6-6 to TRBJ1-2, with 7 bases that match TRBD1. The V gene's germline CDR1 is MNHNY and CDR2 SVGAGI (reference sequence). This CDR3 contains 12 residues. V shed 8 bases, J shed 2 bases, and the junction held 2 bases outside the gene matches. The CDR3 region is CASADRNYGYTF. DNA for the CDR3: TGTGCCAGCGCGGACAGGAACTATGGCTACACCTTC.

The rearrangement links TRBV28 to TRBJ2-7; 8 nucleotides align to TRBD2. The CDR3 length is 15 residues. With V trimmed by 1 base and J by 1 base, 3 bases remained unmatched. Germline V gene lookup returns CDR1 MDHEN and CDR2 SYDVKM. For the CDR3, the DNA is TGTGCCAGCAGTTTATCTAGCGGGCTATCCTACGAGCAGTACTTC. Protein product: CASSLSSGLSYEQYF.

The gene calls are TRBV19 and TRBJ1-5; the D is unclear. Germline CDR1 reads LNHDA; CDR2 reads SQIVND (reference sequence). Trimming removed 2 bases at V and 6 bases at J, with 17 bases between. The CDR3 has 16 residues. The CDR3 region has the DNA TGTGCCAGTAGTATATGGGAGCCGAAGAAGGGTCAGCCCCAGCATTTT. Translation: CASSIWEPKKGQPQHF.

V and J are TRBV4-1 and TRBJ1-1; TRBD1 might be the D (5 bases). Germline CDR1 MGHRA, CDR2 YSYEKL. There are 16 residues in the CDR3. Deletions cut 0 bases from V and 4 bases from J, with 15 bases between. The DNA of the CDR3 is TGCGCCAGCAGCCAAGATCGGGTCCGACAGTCCACTGAAGCTTTCTTT. Its translation is CASSQDRVRQSTEAFF.

The rearrangement joins TRBV11-1 to TRBJ1-1, with D maybe TRBD1 (5 bases). Germline V gene sequence: CDR1 SGHAT, CDR2 FQDESV (reference sequence). The CDR3 consists of 15 residues. Trimming stripped 0 bases from V and 4 bases from J, with 12 bases between. CDR3 residues: CASSLAGGRGTEAFF. The CDR3 DNA reads TGTGCCAGCAGCTTAGCGGGGGGAAGAGGCACTGAAGCTTTCTTT. Filled out from reference TRBV11-1 and TRBJ1-1, the complete variable domain reads EAEVAQSPRYKITEKSQAVAFWCDPISGHATLYWYRQILGQGPELLVQFQDESVVDDSQLPKDRFSAERLKGVDSTLKIQPAELGDSAMYLCASSLAGGRGTEAFFGQGTRLTVV.

V usage is TRBV4-2 and J usage is TRBJ2-5, with no clear D. The germline V gene encodes CDR1 LGHNA and CDR2 YNFKEQ. The V end was cut by 1 base, the J end by 4 bases, with 10 bases between. The CDR3 is 14 residues long. The CDR3 sequence is CASSQGGFGETQYF. Here the CDR3 DNA reads TGTGCCAGCAGCCAAGGAGGATTTGGAGAGACCCAGTACTTC.

This clone was observed a single time. This rearrangement joins TRBV6-2 or TRBV6-3 to TRBJ2-4, with D maybe TRBD1 (5 bases). CDR1 is MNHEY, CDR2 SVGEGT, per germline. CDR3 size: 15 residues. The ends were cut back, 6 bases at V and 1 base at J, with 13 bases in the middle. The CDR3 protein is CASSSGYGAKNIQYF. CDR3 coding DNA: TGTGCCAGCAGCTCAGGGTATGGGGCCAAAAACATTCAGTACTTC.

V and J are TRBV3-1 (or the pseudogene TRBV3-2) and TRBJ2-1, with D tentatively TRBD2 (5 bases). V lost 1 base to trimming and J lost 5 bases, with 12 bases between them. The V gene's germline CDR1 is LGHDT and CDR2 YNNKEL (reference sequence). The CDR3 spans 15 residues. The CDR3 DNA reads as TGTGCCAGCAGCCAAGCTTGGACTGTCGACAATGAGCAGTTCTTC. Its translation: CASSQAWTVDNEQFF.

The V and J genes are TRBV6-5 and TRBJ1-2, with D unresolved. The V and J ends lost 6 bases and 3 bases respectively, with 11 bases between them. The CDR3 sequence is 13 residues long. Germline loops: CDR1 MNHEY, CDR2 SVGAGI. The CDR3 region is CASSITVYYGYTF. CDR3 sequence (DNA): TGTGCCAGCAGCATAACAGTTTACTATGGCTACACCTTC.

The chain couples TRBV6-5 to TRBJ1-1; 8 bases align to TRBD1. CDR1 MNHEY and CDR2 SVGAGI come from the germline V gene. The junction had 8 bases not matched to a gene; V was cut back by 6 bases and J by 5 bases. This CDR3 contains 14 residues. CDR3 nucleotides: TGTGCCAGCAGCCGAGACAGGGGTAGTACTGAAGCTTTCTTT. This translates into CASSRDRGSTEAFF.

The V call is TRBV5-4, the J call TRBJ2-3; 13 bases are a match to TRBD2. CDR1 SGHNT and CDR2 YYREEE come from the germline V gene (reference sequence). The CDR3 has 18 amino acids. The ends lost 2 bases at V and 4 bases at J; junction bases unmatched: 10. The CDR3 DNA follows: TGTGCCAGCAGCTTTGGGACTAGCGGGACCTTCAGCGCAGATACGCAGTATTTT. This codes for CASSFGTSGTFSADTQYF. Using reference TRBV5-4 and TRBJ2-3 for the parts outside the CDR3, the full variable domain is ETGVTQSPTHLIKTRGQQVTLRCSSQSGHNTVSWYQQALGQGPQFIFQYYREEENGRGNFPPRFSGLQFPNYSSELNVNALELDDSALYLCASSFGTSGTFSADTQYFGPGTRLTVL.

The chain couples TRBV19 to TRBJ2-1; 7 bases are a match to TRBD2. Germline values: CDR1 LNHDA, CDR2 SQIVND (reference sequence). This CDR3 contains 14 residues. Unmatched junction bases numbered 5, after V lost 5 bases and J lost 4 bases. The CDR3 here is CASSLRGGYNEQFF. The CDR3 bases are TGTGCCAGTAGTCTTCGCGGGGGTTACAATGAGCAGTTCTTC.

A single count supports this clone. The V call is TRBV4-1, the J call TRBJ1-1; maybe TRBD1 (6 bases). The germline V and J ends were trimmed by 1 base and 5 bases, with 11 bases remaining between them. Germline V gene data show CDR1 as MGHRA and CDR2 as YSYEKL. The CDR3 has 14 residues. The CDR3 DNA reads TGCGCCAGCAGCCAAGCGAAGGGGGGGACTGAAGCTTTCTTT. It translates to CASSQAKGGTEAFF.

This clone was found a few times. The chain carries TRBV5-1 and TRBJ1-1, with no clear D. There are 13 residues in the CDR3. Germline V gene sequence: CDR1 SGHRS, CDR2 YFSETQ. Trimming took 4 bases from V and 7 from J, leaving 14 bases between them. The CDR3: CASSPLGRSEAFF. Written as DNA, the CDR3 is TGCGCCAGCAGCCCCCTAGGGAGGAGTGAAGCTTTCTTT. The full variable domain, in which reference TRBV5-1 and TRBJ1-1 provide the parts outside the CDR3, is KAGVTQTPRYLIKTRGQQVTLSCSPISGHRSVSWYQQTPGQGLQFLFEYFSETQRNKGNFPGRFSGRQFSNSRSEMNVSTLELGDSALYLCASSPLGRSEAFFGQGTRLTVV.

This clone is a singleton in its sample. The chain joins TRBV14 to TRBJ2-1; a weak D match, TRBD2 (7 bases). Germline assignment: CDR1 SGHDN and CDR2 FVKESK. The CDR3 length is 17 residues. The V end was cut by 1 base, the J end by 7 bases, with 20 bases between. The CDR3: CASSQVGGASYLNEQFF. Here the CDR3 DNA reads TGTGCCAGCAGCCAAGTGGGGGGGGCCTCCTACCTGAATGAGCAGTTCTTC.